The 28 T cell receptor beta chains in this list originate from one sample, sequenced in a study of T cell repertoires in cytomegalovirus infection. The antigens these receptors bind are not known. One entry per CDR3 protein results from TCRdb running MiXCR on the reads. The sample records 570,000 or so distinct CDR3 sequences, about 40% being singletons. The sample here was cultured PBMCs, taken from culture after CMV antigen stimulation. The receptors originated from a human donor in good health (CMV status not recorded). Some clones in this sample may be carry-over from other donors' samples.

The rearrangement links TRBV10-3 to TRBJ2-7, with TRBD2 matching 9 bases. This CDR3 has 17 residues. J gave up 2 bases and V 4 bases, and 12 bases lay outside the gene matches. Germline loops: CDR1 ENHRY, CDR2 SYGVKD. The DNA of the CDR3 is TGTGCCATCAGTGTGGCTAGCGGGGTGCGGGGGACCTACGAGCAGTACTTC. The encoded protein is CAISVASGVRGTYEQYF.

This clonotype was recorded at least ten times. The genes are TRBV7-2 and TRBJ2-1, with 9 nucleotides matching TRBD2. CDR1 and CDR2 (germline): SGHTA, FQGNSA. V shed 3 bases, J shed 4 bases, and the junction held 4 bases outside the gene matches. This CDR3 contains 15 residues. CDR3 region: CASSFSGRGYNEQFF. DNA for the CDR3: TGTGCCAGCAGCTTTAGCGGGAGAGGGTACAATGAGCAGTTCTTC.

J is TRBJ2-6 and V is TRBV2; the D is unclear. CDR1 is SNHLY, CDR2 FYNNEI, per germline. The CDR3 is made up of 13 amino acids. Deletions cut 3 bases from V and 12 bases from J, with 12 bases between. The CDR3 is CASSDGEWSVLTF. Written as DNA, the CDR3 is TGTGCCAGCAGTGATGGAGAATGGAGCGTCCTGACTTTC.

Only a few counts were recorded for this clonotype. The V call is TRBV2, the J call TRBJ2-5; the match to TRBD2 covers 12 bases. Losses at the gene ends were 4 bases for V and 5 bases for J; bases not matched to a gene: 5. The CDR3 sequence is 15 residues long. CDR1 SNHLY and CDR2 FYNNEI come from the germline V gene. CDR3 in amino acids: CASSVLAGGGETQYF. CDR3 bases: TGTGCCAGCAGTGTACTAGCGGGAGGCGGGGAGACCCAGTACTTC.

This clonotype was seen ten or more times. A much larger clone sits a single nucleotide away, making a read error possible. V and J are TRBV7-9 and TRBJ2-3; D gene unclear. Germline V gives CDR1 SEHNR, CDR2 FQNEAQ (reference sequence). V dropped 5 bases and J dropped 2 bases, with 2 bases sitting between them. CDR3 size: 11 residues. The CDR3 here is CASSVTDTQYF. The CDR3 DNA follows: TGTGCCAGCAGCGTCACAGATACGCAGTATTTT.

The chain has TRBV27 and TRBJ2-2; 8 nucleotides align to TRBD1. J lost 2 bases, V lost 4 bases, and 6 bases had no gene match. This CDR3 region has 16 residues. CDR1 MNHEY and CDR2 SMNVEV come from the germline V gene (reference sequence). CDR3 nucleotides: TGTGCCAGCAGTTCGACAGGGGCCATAAACACCGGGGAGCTGTTTTTT. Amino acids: CASSSTGAINTGELFF.

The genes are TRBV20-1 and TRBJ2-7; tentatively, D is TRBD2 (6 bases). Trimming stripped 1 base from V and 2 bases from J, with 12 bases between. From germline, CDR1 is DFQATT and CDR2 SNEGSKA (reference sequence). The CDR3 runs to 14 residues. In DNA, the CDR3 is TGCAGTGCTAGAGCCCCCTGGGGGGCCTACGAGCAGTACTTC. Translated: CSARAPWGAYEQYF.

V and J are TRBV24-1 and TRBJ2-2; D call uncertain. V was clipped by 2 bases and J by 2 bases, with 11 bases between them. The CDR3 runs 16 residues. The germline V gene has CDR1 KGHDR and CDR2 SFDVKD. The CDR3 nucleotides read TGTGCCACCAGTGATTCCCGACGGACCAACACCGGGGAGCTGTTTTTT. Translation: CATSDSRRTNTGELFF.

CDR3 loop: CASSLESGNTEAFF. In nucleotides, the CDR3 is TGTGCCAGCAGCTTGGAAAGTGGGAACACTGAAGCTTTCTTT. The gene calls are TRBV5-4 and TRBJ1-1; unclear D gene. Looked up from germline, CDR1 is SGHNT and CDR2 is YYREEE (reference sequence). The ends were cut back, 0 bases at V and 1 base at J, with 7 bases in the middle. The CDR3 runs 14 residues.

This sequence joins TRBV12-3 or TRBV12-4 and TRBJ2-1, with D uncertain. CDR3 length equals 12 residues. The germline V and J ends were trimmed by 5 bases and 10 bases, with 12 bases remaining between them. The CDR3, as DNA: TGTGCCAGCAGTCCCCAAGCGAACGAGCAGTTCTTC. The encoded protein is CASSPQANEQFF.

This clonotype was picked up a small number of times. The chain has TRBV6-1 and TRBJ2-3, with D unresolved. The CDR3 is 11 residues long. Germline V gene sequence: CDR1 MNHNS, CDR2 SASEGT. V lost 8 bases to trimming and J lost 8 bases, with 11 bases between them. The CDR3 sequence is CASFLRGTQYF. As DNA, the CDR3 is TGTGCCAGCTTTCTTCGTGGTACGCAGTATTTT.

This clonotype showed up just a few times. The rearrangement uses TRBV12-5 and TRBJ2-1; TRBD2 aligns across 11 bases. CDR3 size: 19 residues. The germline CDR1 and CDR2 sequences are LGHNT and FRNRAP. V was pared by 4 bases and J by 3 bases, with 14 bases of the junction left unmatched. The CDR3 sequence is CASGWIDGTSGQVYNEQFF. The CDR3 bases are TGTGCTAGTGGTTGGATTGACGGGACTAGCGGTCAAGTCTACAATGAGCAGTTCTTC.

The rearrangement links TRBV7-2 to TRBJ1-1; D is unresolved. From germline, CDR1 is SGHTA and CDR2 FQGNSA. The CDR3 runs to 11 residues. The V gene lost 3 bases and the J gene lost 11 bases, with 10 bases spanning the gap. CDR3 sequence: CASSFQRRAFF. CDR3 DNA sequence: TGTGCCAGCAGCTTCCAGAGAAGGGCTTTCTTT.

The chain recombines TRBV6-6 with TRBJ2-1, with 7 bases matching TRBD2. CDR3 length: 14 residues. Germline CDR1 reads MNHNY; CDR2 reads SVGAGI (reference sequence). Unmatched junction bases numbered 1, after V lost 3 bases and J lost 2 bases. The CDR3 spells CASSYGGAYNEQFF. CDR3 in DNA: TGTGCCAGCAGTTATGGGGGGGCCTACAATGAGCAGTTCTTC.

The CDR3 region has the DNA TGTGCCAGCAGCTCCCACCTTTGGAGGGGCACTGAAGCTTTCTTT. Translation: CASSSHLWRGTEAFF. This chain links TRBV7-9 with TRBJ1-1; a weak D match, TRBD1 (5 bases). The CDR3 sequence is 15 residues long. Trimming took 4 bases from V and 4 from J, leaving 16 bases between them. The V gene's germline CDR1 is SEHNR and CDR2 FQNEAQ (reference sequence).

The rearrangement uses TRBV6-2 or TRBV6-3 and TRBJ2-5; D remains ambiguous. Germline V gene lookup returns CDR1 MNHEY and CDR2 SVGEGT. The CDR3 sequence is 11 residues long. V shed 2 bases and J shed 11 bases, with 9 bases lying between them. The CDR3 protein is CASSYGRAQYF. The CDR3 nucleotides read TGTGCCAGCAGTTACGGTAGGGCTCAGTACTTC.

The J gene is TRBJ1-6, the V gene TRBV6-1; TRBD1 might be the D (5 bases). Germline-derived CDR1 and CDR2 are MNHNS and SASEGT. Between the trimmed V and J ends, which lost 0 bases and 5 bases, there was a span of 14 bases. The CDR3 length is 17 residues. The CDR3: CASSEARGIKDNSPLHF. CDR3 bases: TGTGCCAGCAGTGAAGCGAGGGGTATTAAGGATAATTCACCCCTCCACTTT.

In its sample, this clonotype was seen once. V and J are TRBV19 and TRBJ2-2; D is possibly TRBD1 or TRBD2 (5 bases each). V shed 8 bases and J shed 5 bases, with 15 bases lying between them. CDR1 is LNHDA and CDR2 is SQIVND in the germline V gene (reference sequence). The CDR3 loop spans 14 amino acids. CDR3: CASYPGPGTGELFF. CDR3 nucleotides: TGTGCCAGTTATCCGGGACCGGGAACCGGGGAGCTGTTTTTT.

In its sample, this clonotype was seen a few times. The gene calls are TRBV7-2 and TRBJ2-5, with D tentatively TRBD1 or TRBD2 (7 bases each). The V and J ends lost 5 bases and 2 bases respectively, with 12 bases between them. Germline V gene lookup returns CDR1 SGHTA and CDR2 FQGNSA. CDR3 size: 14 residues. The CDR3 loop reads CASSPQGGQETQYF. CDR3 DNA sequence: TGTGCCAGCAGCCCCCAGGGGGGGCAAGAGACCCAGTACTTC.

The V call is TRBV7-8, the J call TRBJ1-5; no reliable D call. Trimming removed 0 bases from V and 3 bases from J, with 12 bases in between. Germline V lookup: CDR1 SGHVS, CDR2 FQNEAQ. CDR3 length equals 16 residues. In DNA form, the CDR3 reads TGTGCCAGCAGCTTAGCGTTTCAGGCCCTCAATCAGCCCCAGCATTTT. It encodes CASSLAFQALNQPQHF. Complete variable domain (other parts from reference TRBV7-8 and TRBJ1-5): GAGVSQSPRYKVAKRGQDVALRCDPISGHVSLFWYQQALGQGPEFLTYFQNEAQLDKSGLPSDRFFAERPEGSVSTLKIQRTQQEDSAVYLCASSLAFQALNQPQHFGDGTRLSIL.

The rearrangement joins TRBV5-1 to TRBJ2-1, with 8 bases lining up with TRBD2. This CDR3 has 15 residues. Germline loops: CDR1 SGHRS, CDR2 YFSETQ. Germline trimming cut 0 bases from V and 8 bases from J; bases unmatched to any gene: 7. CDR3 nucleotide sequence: TGCGCCAGCAGCTTGGTCGCGGGGGGTGTCTATGAGCAGTTCTTC. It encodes CASSLVAGGVYEQFF. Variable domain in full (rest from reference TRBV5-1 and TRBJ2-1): KAGVTQTPRYLIKTRGQQVTLSCSPISGHRSVSWYQQTPGQGLQFLFEYFSETQRNKGNFPGRFSGRQFSNSRSEMNVSTLELGDSALYLCASSLVAGGVYEQFFGPGTRLTVL.

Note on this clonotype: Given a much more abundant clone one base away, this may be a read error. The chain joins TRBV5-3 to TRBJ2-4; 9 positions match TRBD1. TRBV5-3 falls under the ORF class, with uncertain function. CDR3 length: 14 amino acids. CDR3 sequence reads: CASSLTGGKNIQYF. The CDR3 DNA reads TGTGCCAGCAGCTTGACAGGGGGCAAAAACATTCAGTACTTC.

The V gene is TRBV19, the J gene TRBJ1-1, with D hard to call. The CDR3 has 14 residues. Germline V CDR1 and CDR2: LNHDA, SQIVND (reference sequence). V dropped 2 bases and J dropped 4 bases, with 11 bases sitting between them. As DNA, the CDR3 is TGTGCCAGTAGTATAAAGATGAGTATCACTGAAGCTTTCTTT. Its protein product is CASSIKMSITEAFF.

CDR3 nucleotides: TGTGCCAGCTCGTCGCAGGGGGCACTTTACAATGAGCAGTTCTTC. It encodes CASSSQGALYNEQFF. The rearrangement links TRBV18 to TRBJ2-1; 8 bases fit TRBD1. The CDR3 extends over 15 amino acids. Germline values: CDR1 KGHSH, CDR2 LQKENI. The J segment lost 4 bases and the V segment lost 6 bases, leaving 8 bases of the junction unmatched.

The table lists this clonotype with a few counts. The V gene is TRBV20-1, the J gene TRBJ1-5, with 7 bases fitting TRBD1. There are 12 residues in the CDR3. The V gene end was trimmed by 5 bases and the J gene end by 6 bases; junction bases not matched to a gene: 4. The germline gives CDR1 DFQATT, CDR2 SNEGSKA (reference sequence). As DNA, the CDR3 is TGCAGTGCTCGGGACAGTACTCAGCCCCAGCATTTT. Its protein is CSARDSTQPQHF.

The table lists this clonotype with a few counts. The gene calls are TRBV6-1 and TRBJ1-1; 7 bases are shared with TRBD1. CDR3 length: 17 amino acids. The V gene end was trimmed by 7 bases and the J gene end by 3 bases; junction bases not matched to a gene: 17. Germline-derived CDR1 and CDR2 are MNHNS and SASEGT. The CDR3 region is CASIPGDRKKFDTEAFF. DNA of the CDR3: TGTGCCAGCATCCCTGGGGACAGAAAGAAGTTTGACACTGAAGCTTTCTTT.

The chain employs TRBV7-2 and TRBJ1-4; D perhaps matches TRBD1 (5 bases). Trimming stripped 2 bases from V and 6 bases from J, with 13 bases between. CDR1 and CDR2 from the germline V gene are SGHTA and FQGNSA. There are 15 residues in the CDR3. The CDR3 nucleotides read TGTGCCAGCAGCTTAAGGCGGGACGTGTATGAAAAACTGTTTTTT. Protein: CASSLRRDVYEKLFF.

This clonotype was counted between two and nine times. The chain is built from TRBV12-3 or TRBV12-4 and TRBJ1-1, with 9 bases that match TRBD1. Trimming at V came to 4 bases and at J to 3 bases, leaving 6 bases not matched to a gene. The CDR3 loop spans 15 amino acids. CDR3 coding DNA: TGTGCCAGCAGTTCACCGGGGACAGGGCACACTGAAGCTTTCTTT. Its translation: CASSSPGTGHTEAFF.